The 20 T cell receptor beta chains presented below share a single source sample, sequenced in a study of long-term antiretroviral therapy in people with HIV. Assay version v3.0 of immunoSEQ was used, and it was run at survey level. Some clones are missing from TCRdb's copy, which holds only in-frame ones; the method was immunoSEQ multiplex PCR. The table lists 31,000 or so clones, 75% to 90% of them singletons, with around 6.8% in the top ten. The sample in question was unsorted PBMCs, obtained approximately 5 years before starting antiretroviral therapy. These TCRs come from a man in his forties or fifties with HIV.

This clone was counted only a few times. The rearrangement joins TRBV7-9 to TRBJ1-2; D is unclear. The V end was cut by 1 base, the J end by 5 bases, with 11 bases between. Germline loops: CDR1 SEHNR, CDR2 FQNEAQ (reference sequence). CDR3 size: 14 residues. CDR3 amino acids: CASSLVKDSYGYTF. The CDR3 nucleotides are TGTGCCAGCAGCTTAGTTAAGGACTCTTATGGCTACACCTTC. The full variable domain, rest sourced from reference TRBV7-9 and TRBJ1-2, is DTGVSQNPRHKITKRGQNVTFRCDPISEHNRLYWYRQTLGQGPEFLTYFQNEAQLEKSRLLSDRFSAERPKGSFSTLEIQRTEQGDSAMYLCASSLVKDSYGYTFGSGTRLTVV.

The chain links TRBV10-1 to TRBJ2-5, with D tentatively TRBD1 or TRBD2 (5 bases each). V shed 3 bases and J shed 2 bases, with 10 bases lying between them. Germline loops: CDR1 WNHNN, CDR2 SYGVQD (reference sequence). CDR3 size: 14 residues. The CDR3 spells CASSDRGVQETQYF. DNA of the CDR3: TGCGCCAGCAGTGATAGGGGAGTACAAGAGACCCAGTACTTC.

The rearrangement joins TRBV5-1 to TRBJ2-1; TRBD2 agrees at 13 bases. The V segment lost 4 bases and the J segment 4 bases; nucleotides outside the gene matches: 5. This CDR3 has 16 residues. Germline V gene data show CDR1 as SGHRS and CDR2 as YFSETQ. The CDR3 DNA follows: TGCGCCAGCAGCAATCCGGGACTAGCGGGGTACAATGAGCAGTTCTTC. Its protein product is CASSNPGLAGYNEQFF.

CDR3 region: CASSDTAGYTGELFF. CDR3 nucleotides: TGTGCCAGCAGTGACACGGCGGGGTACACCGGGGAGCTGTTTTTT. This chain links TRBV25-1 with TRBJ2-2; a possible D gene is TRBD2 (6 bases). The CDR3 consists of 15 residues. Trimming cost V 3 bases and J 3 bases, with 11 bases left between them. The germline V gene encodes CDR1 MGHDK and CDR2 SYGVNS.

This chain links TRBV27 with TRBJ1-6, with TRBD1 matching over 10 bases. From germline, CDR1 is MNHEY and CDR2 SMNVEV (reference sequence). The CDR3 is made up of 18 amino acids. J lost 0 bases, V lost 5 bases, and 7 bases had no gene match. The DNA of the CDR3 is TGTGCCAGCAGTACTGACAGGGGGCGATTCTCCTATAATTCACCCCTCCACTTT. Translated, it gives CASSTDRGRFSYNSPLHF.

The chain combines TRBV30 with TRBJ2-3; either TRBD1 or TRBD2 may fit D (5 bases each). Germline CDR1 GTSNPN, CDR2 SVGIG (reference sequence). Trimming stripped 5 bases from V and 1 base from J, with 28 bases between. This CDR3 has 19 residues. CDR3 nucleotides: TGTGCCTGGGCGAGGGGTCACCGTAGGGGTCTGTCGGGCACAGATACGCAGTATTTT. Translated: CAWARGHRRGLSGTDTQYF. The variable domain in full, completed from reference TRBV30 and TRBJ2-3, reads SQTIHQWPATLVQPVGSPLSLECTVEGTSNPNLYWYRQAAGRGLQLLFYSVGIGQISSEVPQNLSASRPQDRQFILSSKKLLLSDSGFYLCAWARGHRRGLSGTDTQYFGPGTRLTVL.

CDR3 sequence: CASSLFLPGAYEQYF. Written as DNA, the CDR3 is TGTGCCAGCAGTTTATTTCTCCCTGGGGCGTACGAGCAGTACTTC. The chain has TRBV27 and TRBJ2-7; perhaps TRBD1 as D (5 bases). Germline loops: CDR1 MNHEY, CDR2 SMNVEV (reference sequence). CDR3 length: 15 amino acids. Trimming pared 1 base from V and 4 bases from J, leaving 14 bases between.

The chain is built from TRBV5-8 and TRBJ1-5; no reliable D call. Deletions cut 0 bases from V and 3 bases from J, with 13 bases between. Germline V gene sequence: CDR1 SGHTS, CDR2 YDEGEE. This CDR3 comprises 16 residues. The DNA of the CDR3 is TGTGCCAGCAGCTTGGGACACTCTAGAACCAATCAGCCCCAGCATTTT. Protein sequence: CASSLGHSRTNQPQHF.

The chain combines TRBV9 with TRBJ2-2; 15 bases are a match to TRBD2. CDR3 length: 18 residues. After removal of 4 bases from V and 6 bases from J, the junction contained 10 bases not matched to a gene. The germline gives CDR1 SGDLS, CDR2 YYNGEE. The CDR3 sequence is CASSLGLAGGPSPGELFF. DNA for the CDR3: TGTGCCAGCAGCTTGGGACTAGCGGGGGGCCCTAGTCCCGGGGAGCTGTTTTTT.

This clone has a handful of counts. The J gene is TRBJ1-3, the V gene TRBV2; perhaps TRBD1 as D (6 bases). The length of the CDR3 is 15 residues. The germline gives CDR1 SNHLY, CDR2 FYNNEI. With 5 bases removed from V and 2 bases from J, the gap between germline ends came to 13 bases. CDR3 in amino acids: CASSTPQGPGNTIYF. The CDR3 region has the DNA TGTGCCAGCAGTACGCCACAGGGCCCTGGAAACACCATATATTTT.

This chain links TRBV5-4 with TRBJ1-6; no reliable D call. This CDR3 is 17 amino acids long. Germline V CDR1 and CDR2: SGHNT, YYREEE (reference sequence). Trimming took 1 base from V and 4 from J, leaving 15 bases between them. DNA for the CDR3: TGTGCCAGCAGCTTGTTAAGGGAGTCCCCATATAATTCACCCCTCCACTTT. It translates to CASSLLRESPYNSPLHF.

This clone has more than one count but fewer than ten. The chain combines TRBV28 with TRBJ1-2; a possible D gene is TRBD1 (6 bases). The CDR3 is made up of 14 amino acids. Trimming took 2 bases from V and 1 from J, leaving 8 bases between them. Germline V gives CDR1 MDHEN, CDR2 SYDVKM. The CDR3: CASSLTGINYGYTF. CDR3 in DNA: TGTGCCAGCAGTTTAACAGGGATTAACTATGGCTACACCTTC.

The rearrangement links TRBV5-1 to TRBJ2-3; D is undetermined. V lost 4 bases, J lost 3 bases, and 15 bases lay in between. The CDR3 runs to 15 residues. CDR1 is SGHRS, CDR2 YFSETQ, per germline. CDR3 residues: CASSLRGGGTDTQYF. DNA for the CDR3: TGCGCCAGCAGCCTTAGAGGTGGTGGTACAGATACGCAGTATTTT.

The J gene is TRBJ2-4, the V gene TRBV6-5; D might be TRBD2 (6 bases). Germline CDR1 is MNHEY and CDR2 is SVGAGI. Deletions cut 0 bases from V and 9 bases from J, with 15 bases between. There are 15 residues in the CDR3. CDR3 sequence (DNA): TGTGCCAGCAGTTACTCGGCCGGGGAGGTGGGCATTCAGTACTTC. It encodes CASSYSAGEVGIQYF.

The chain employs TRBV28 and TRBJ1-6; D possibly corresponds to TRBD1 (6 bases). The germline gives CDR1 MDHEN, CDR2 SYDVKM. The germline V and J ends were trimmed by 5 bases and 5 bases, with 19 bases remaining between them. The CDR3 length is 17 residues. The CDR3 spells CASSPPGATWDNSPLHF. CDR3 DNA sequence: TGTGCCAGCAGTCCACCGGGGGCTACTTGGGATAATTCACCCCTCCACTTT.

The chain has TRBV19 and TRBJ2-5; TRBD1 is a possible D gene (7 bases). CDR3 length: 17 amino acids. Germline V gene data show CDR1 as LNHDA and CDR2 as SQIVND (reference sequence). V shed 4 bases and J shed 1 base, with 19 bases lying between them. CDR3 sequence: CASSTRTGLWAQETQYF. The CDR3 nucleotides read TGTGCCAGTAGTACCCGGACAGGACTATGGGCCCAAGAGACCCAGTACTTC. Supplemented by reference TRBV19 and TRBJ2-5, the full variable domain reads DGGITQSPKYLFRKEGQNVTLSCEQNLNHDAMYWYRQDPGQGLRLIYYSQIVNDFQKGDIAEGYSVSREKKESFPLTVTSAQKNPTAFYLCASSTRTGLWAQETQYFGPGTRLLVL.

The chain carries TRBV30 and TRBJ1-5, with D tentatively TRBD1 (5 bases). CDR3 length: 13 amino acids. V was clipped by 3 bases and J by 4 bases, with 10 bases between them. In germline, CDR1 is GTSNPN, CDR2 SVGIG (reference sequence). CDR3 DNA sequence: TGTGCCTGGAGCTCGGGACTTAATCAGCCCCAGCATTTT. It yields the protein CAWSSGLNQPQHF.

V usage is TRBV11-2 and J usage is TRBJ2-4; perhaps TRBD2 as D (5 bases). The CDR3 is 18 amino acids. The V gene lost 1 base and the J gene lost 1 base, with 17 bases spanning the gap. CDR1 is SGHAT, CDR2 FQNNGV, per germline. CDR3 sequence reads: CASSLGPPRGRAKNIQYF. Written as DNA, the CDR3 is TGTGCCAGCAGCTTAGGTCCCCCTAGAGGGCGCGCCAAAAACATTCAGTACTTC.

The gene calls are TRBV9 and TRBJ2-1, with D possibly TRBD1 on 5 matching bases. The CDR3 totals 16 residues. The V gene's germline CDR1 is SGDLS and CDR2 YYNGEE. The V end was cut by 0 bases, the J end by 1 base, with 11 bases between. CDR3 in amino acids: CASSVVSGSSYNEQFF. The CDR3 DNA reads TGTGCCAGCAGCGTAGTATCAGGGTCGTCCTACAATGAGCAGTTCTTC. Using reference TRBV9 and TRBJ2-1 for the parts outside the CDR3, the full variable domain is DSGVTQTPKHLITATGQRVTLRCSPRSGDLSVYWYQQSLDQGLQFLIQYYNGEERAKGNILERFSAQQFPDLHSELNLSSLELGDSALYFCASSVVSGSSYNEQFFGPGTRLTVL.

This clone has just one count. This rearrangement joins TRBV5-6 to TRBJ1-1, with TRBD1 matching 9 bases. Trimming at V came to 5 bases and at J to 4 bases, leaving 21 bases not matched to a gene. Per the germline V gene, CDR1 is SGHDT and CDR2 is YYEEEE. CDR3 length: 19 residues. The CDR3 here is CASSLTYPGQGRKGTEAFF. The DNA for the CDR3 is TGTGCCAGCAGTCTTACCTACCCGGGACAGGGACGTAAAGGCACTGAAGCTTTCTTT.